Shown below are 21 T cell receptor beta chains from a single sample sequenced in a study of tumor-infiltrating lymphocytes in primary liver carcinoma. From roughly 0.45 ug total RNA, TCR beta cDNA was generated with a primer in the constant region. What produced the TCR beta libraries was three nested multiplex PCR rounds using slightly modified ARM-PCR. Forward primers for TRBV1-TRBV30 and a C-beta reverse primer served the first two PCR rounds, at 10 cycles each. TCRdb fed the multiplex PCR reads into MiXCR, producing one record per CDR3 protein. The sample has roughly 330,000 distinct CDR3 sequences; almost 65% are singletons. Extraction also yielded germline DNA, while blood RNA was obtained from unsorted whole blood. Sequencing was carried out using peripheral blood. These receptors were obtained from a middle-aged man with primary liver carcinoma and hepatitis B virus infection.

V is TRBV11-2 and J is TRBJ2-7, with 8 bases identical to TRBD2. Germline loops: CDR1 SGHAT, CDR2 FQNNGV. The CDR3 is 15 amino acids. V was pared by 1 base and J by 5 bases, with 7 bases of the junction left unmatched. Here the CDR3 DNA reads TGTGCCAGCAGCTTAGTAGTAGCGGGATTAAACGAGCAGTACTTC. Protein sequence: CASSLVVAGLNEQYF.

Turning to this clonotype: A read error is possible here, since a much larger clone lies one base away. The V and J genes are TRBV6-2 or TRBV6-3 and TRBJ2-5, with unresolved D. Germline V CDR1 and CDR2: MNHEY, SVGEGT. CDR3 size: 15 residues. The CDR3 sequence is CASSPLGEYQETRYF. The DNA of the CDR3 is TGTGCCAGCAGCCCCCTCGGAGAGTACCAAGAGACCCGGTACTTC.

In regard to this clonotype: This may come from a read error, since a much larger clone is one base off. Here the CDR3 reads CAISENHTGELLF. For the CDR3, the DNA is TGTGCCATCAGTGAGAATCACACCGGGGAGCTGCTTTTT. The chain uses TRBV10-3 and TRBJ2-2; a weak D match, TRBD2 (5 bases). Germline V gene lookup returns CDR1 ENHRY and CDR2 SYGVKD. This CDR3 has 13 residues.

This clonotype was picked up many times. Here the CDR3 reads CATSQSGNGELFF. CDR3 sequence (DNA): TGTGCCACCTCCCAATCGGGCAACGGGGAGCTGTTTTTT. The J gene is TRBJ2-2, the V gene TRBV10-3; D is ambiguous. V lost 10 bases and J lost 7, with 16 bases in between. The germline gives CDR1 ENHRY, CDR2 SYGVKD. The CDR3 has 13 amino acids.

Comments on this clonotype: The junction and the germline gene differ at one end; a read error may be behind it. This chain links TRBV11-2 with TRBJ2-5; D is perhaps TRBD2 (5 bases). CDR3 length: 14 amino acids. CDR1 is SGHAT, CDR2 FQNNGV, per germline. The CDR3 reads CASSFYSEWETQYF. DNA of the CDR3: TGTGCCAGCAGCTTTTACTCGGAATGGGAGACCCAATACTTC.

A note on this clonotype: This sequence may be a read error, since a much larger clone differs from it by one base. The rearrangement links TRBV29-1 to TRBJ2-1; the D gene is possibly TRBD1 (6 bases). Germline CDR1 SQVTM, CDR2 ANQGSEA. The CDR3 is 16 amino acids. The CDR3 region has the DNA TGCAACGTTGAAGGAACTCGGGACATGATTAACAATGAGCAGTTCTTC. Translation: CNVEGTRDMINNEQFF.

Notes on this clonotype: This may be a read error, as it is one base from a much larger clone. CDR3 amino acids: CASSYFTLGGGRGEQFF. The CDR3 DNA is TGTGCCAGCAGTTATTTCACCTTAGGGGGAGGTAGAGGTGAGCAGTTCTTC. The chain links TRBV6-2 or TRBV6-3 to TRBJ2-1; D could derive from TRBD1 or TRBD2 (6 bases each). This CDR3 comprises 17 residues. The germline gives CDR1 MNHEY, CDR2 SVGEGT. V gave up 3 bases and J gave up 9 bases, with 24 bases separating them.

Turning to this clonotype: This may come from a read error, since a much larger clone is one base off. The J gene is TRBJ2-2, the V gene TRBV6-5, with TRBD1 as a possible D gene (6 bases). The germline CDR1 and CDR2 sequences are MNHEY and SVGAGI. This CDR3 is built from 16 residues. CDR3 loop: CAISYSSRGHTGELFF. The CDR3 bases are TGTGCCATCAGTTACTCAAGCAGGGGTCACACCGGGGAGCTGTTTTTT.

The sample holds many counts of this clonotype. CDR3 region: CASSEIGGSGNTGELFF. CDR3 nucleotides: TGCGCCAGCAGTGAGATCGGTGGTAGCGGGAACACCGGGGAGCTGTTTTTT. The chain is built from TRBV10-1 and TRBJ2-2; D may be TRBD2 (6 bases). CDR3 length: 17 amino acids. V lost 2 bases to trimming and J lost 1 base, with 14 bases between them. The germline CDR1 and CDR2 sequences are WNHNN and SYGVQD (reference sequence).

This clonotype was counted between two and nine times. The J gene is TRBJ2-1, the V gene TRBV24-1, with 8 bases lining up with TRBD2. J gave up 3 bases and V 3 bases, and 6 bases lay outside the gene matches. The CDR3 consists of 16 residues. CDR1 and CDR2 from the germline V gene are KGHDR and SFDVKD. The CDR3 loop is CATSDPAGGGYNEQFF. The DNA of the CDR3 is TGTGCCACCAGTGATCCCGCGGGGGGCGGCTACAATGAGCAGTTCTTC.

Regarding this clonotype: The junction shows a germline mismatch at one end, possibly a read error. The genes are TRBV11-2 and TRBJ2-1, with D possibly being TRBD1 (5 bases). This CDR3 region has 17 residues. Germline V gives CDR1 SGHAT, CDR2 FQNNGV. The CDR3, as DNA: TGTGCCAGCAGCTTAGTTCCGACAGTGAGCTCCTACAATGAGCAGCTCTTC. Translation: CASSLVPTVSSYNEQLF.

This sequence joins TRBV12-3 or TRBV12-4 and TRBJ2-3; 7 bases are shared with TRBD1. V gave up 7 bases and J gave up 1 base; unmatched junction bases: 8. The CDR3 totals 15 residues. CDR3 sequence: CASIPEGGGTDTQYF. Written as DNA, the CDR3 is TGTGCCAGCATTCCTGAAGGGGGCGGCACAGATACGCAGTATTTT.

With regard to this clonotype: This CDR3 fails to terminate in the conserved phenylalanine or tryptophan, so it likely reflects a read error. The DNA is omitted, as the CDR3 cannot be located on it reliably, and the CDR3 follows TCRdb's listing. The V and J genes are TRBV6-2 or TRBV6-3 and TRBJ1-1; TRBD1, the D gene given by the table, was not confirmed from the DNA. With termini counted, the CDR3 has 12 amino acids. Germline V lookup: CDR1 MNHEY, CDR2 SVGEGT. CDR3 protein: CASSQQGPEASY.

This clonotype was counted many times. V usage is TRBV6-5 and J usage is TRBJ1-2, with 11 positions matching TRBD1. The CDR3 contains 15 residues. Germline V gene lookup returns CDR1 MNHEY and CDR2 SVGAGI. With V trimmed by 0 bases and J by 8 bases, 5 bases remained unmatched. The CDR3 loop is CASSYSGQGAWGYTF. CDR3 nucleotides: TGTGCCAGCAGTTACTCTGGACAGGGGGCCTGGGGCTACACCTTC.

This clonotype occurred many times. J is TRBJ1-2 and V is TRBV29-1, with TRBD1 matching over 8 bases. V lost 5 bases, J lost 6 bases, and 5 bases stayed unmatched. The CDR3 has 12 residues. The germline gives CDR1 SQVTM, CDR2 ANQGSEA. This chain's CDR3 is CSVSDRGDGYTF. The CDR3 DNA sequence: TGCAGCGTTTCCGACAGGGGCGATGGCTACACCTTC. Filled out from reference TRBV29-1 and TRBJ1-2, the complete variable domain reads SAVISQKPSRDICQRGTSLTIQCQVDSQVTMMFWYRQQPGQSLTLIATANQGSEATYESGFVIDKFPISRPNLTFSTLTVSNMSPEDSSIYLCSVSDRGDGYTFGSGTRLTVV.

The chain couples TRBV4-3 to TRBJ2-1, with 10 positions matching TRBD2. Germline V gene sequence: CDR1 LGHNA, CDR2 YSLEER. The CDR3 is 17 amino acids. With V trimmed by 4 bases and J by 8 bases, 14 bases remained unmatched. In DNA form, the CDR3 reads TGCGCCAGCAGCCTCCGACGAGCGGGAGGGCCCTTTCATGAGCAGTTCTTC. It codes for CASSLRRAGGPFHEQFF.

This clonotype has just one count. At one of its ends the junction is not consistent with the germline gene, which may arise from a read error. This chain connects TRBV11-2 to TRBJ2-7; D unclear. The germline CDR1 and CDR2 sequences are SGHAT and FQNNGV. CDR3 length: 14 residues. The CDR3, as DNA: TGTGTCAGCAGTTTGGACCCGTCCGGTTACGAGCAGTACTTC. Encoded protein: CVSSLDPSGYEQYF.

This clonotype was seen many times. CDR3 DNA: TGCAGCGTTGCCGCACAGGTCTATGGCTACACCTTC. This sequence encodes CSVAAQVYGYTF. The genes are TRBV29-1 and TRBJ1-2, with TRBD1 as a possible D gene (5 bases). The CDR3 is 12 amino acids. Trimming pared 4 bases from V and 4 bases from J, leaving 10 bases between. CDR1 and CDR2 from the germline V gene are SQVTM and ANQGSEA. The complete variable domain, with remaining parts taken from reference TRBV29-1 and TRBJ1-2, reads SAVISQKPSRDICQRGTSLTIQCQVDSQVTMMFWYRQQPGQSLTLIATANQGSEATYESGFVIDKFPISRPNLTFSTLTVSNMSPEDSSIYLCSVAAQVYGYTFGSGTRLTVV.

Points on this clonotype: Just one base apart from a much larger clone, this may be a read error. Lacking the conserved final phenylalanine or tryptophan, this CDR3 likely reflects a read error. The V and J genes are TRBV4-3 and TRBJ2-1; 10 positions match TRBD2. This CDR3 has 16 residues. Germline V gene lookup returns CDR1 LGHNA and CDR2 YSLEER. V lost 0 bases, J lost 8 bases, and 7 bases stayed unmatched. The CDR3 DNA sequence: TGCGCCAGCAGCCAAGAAGCGGGAGGGCCGCTTGATGAGCAGTTCGTC. This codes for CASSQEAGGPLDEQFV.

Details on this clonotype: One junction end does not reproduce the germline sequence, and a read error may be involved. The chain recombines TRBV24-1 with TRBJ2-1; D is perhaps TRBD2 (5 bases). The CDR3 is 16 residues long. Per germline, CDR1 KGHDR and CDR2 SFDVKD. CDR3 region: CVTSDPVGSSYNEQFF. CDR3 DNA: TGTGTCACCAGTGACCCCGTTGGGAGCTCCTACAATGAGCAGTTCTTC.

This clonotype appeared many times. The rearrangement uses TRBV6-6 and TRBJ2-7; 14 nucleotides align to TRBD2. With 8 bases clipped from V and 3 bases from J, the junction kept 3 bases outside the gene matches. From germline, CDR1 is MNHNY and CDR2 SVGAGI (reference sequence). This CDR3 region has 14 residues. In DNA form, the CDR3 reads TGTGCCAGCGGGACTAGCGGGAGTGTCTACGAGCAGTACTTC. Amino acids: CASGTSGSVYEQYF.